Sequencing of this T cell receptor beta chain was carried out in a study of monozygotic twins with inflammatory bowel disease. A note on this clonotype: Its matching antigen is unknown.

Regarding the study as a whole: Using the inverse Simpson index, IBD patients had lower TCRbeta diversity than healthy co-twins.

TCRdb reanalyzed the 5' RACE reads and collapses them to one entry per CDR3 protein, without DNA. This sample's table has some 160,000 distinct CDR3 sequences. Sequencing was carried out using blood. The receptor was derived from a human donor with ulcerative colitis or Crohn's disease, or a healthy co-twin of an affected twin (not recorded which).

CDR3 amino acids: CSARDRGRGVVNTEAFF. The chain joins TRBV20-1 to TRBJ1-1; without DNA, the TCRdb call of TRBD1 cannot be checked. This CDR3 contains 17 residues. From germline, CDR1 is DFQATT and CDR2 SNEGSKA (reference sequence).